The 30 T cell receptor beta chains reported below all come from one sample, sequenced in a study of blood T cells in healthy people across ages (dated by TCRdb to between 2014 and 2016). Library creation used 5' RACE. Sequenced using an Illumina HiSeq 2500. A second PCR of about 7 to 12 cycles was performed with a sample-barcoded 5' primer and a J-beta primer mix. TCRdb reprocessing: public reads trimmed at Q25 with fastp, clones called with MiXCR, in-frame beta chains kept. All rows with the same CDR3 protein become a single entry with the most common DNA and genes. Counted in this sample were some 1.5 million distinct CDR3 sequences; about 28% of them appeared once. Of the sample, 7.7% is held by the ten largest clones. Sequenced: blood. The receptors shown here come from a woman in her thirties in good health.

This clonotype was detected ten times or more. This rearrangement joins TRBV29-1 to TRBJ2-3; tentatively, D is TRBD2 (6 bases). The length of the CDR3 is 11 residues. V was cut by 6 bases and J by 7 bases, with 11 bases left in between. CDR1 is SQVTM and CDR2 is ANQGSEA in the germline V gene. The CDR3 here is CSVRGGNTQYF. CDR3 nucleotides: TGCAGCGTCCGTGGGGGGAATACGCAGTATTTT.

In the case of this clonotype: Given a much more abundant clone one base away, this may be a read error. This chain links TRBV7-2 with TRBJ2-7, with TRBD1 matching 9 bases. Germline values: CDR1 SGHTA, CDR2 FQGNSA. The CDR3 length is 15 residues. The CDR3 nucleotides read TGTGCCAACAGCTCCCCCGGGACAGGGAGAGGTGAGCAGTACTTC. It specifies CANSSPGTGRGEQYF.

The chain is built from TRBV20-1 and TRBJ2-5; TRBD2 agrees at 14 bases. With V trimmed by 4 bases and J by 1 base, 8 bases remained unmatched. The CDR3 has 17 amino acids. The germline CDR1 and CDR2 sequences are DFQATT and SNEGSKA (reference sequence). The CDR3 sequence: CSATPGTSGSFQETQYF. In DNA form, the CDR3 reads TGCAGTGCTACTCCGGGGACTAGCGGGAGCTTCCAAGAGACCCAGTACTTC.

This chain joins TRBV28 and TRBJ2-3; 9 bases fit TRBD2. V trimming: 2 bases; J trimming: 4 bases; junction bases outside the gene matches: 4. CDR3 length equals 15 residues. Germline V gene lookup returns CDR1 MDHEN and CDR2 SYDVKM. As DNA, the CDR3 is TGTGCCAGCAGTTTAGCGGGGGGGCCGTCAGATACGCAGTATTTT. This sequence encodes CASSLAGGPSDTQYF.

To note about this clonotype: The junction and the germline gene differ at one end; a read error may be behind it. The J gene is TRBJ1-1, the V gene TRBV12-3 or TRBV12-4; D call uncertain. The CDR3 is 14 amino acids. The CDR3 region is CAGSFWAEGTEAFF. In DNA, the CDR3 is TGTGCCGGCAGTTTTTGGGCCGAAGGCACTGAAGCTTTCTTT.

This clonotype was seen only once. A much larger clone lies a single base off, so this may be a read error. The chain's CDR3 is CASGGGPMGDIQYF. The CDR3 DNA sequence: TGCGCCAGCGGCGGAGGACCCATGGGCGACATTCAGTACTTC. The chain carries TRBV5-1 and TRBJ2-4, with a weak D call TRBD2 (5 bases). The CDR3 covers 14 residues. Per the germline V gene, CDR1 is SGHRS and CDR2 is YFSETQ. V was cut by 7 bases and J by 8 bases, with 19 bases left in between.

In its sample, this clonotype was seen a few times. The J gene is TRBJ2-3, the V gene TRBV10-3, with D unresolved. This CDR3 region has 15 residues. Trimming left V 0 bases short and J 0 bases short, with 7 bases between. The germline V gene encodes CDR1 ENHRY and CDR2 SYGVKD. DNA for the CDR3: TGTGCCATCAGTGAGTCGAGCTGGAGCACAGATACGCAGTATTTT. Protein product: CAISESSWSTDTQYF.

This clonotype was found many times. J is TRBJ2-7 and V is TRBV10-3, with D perhaps TRBD1 (7 bases). CDR3 length: 14 residues. Germline CDR1 reads ENHRY; CDR2 reads SYGVKD. Trimming pared 10 bases from V and 1 base from J, leaving 17 bases between. The chain's CDR3 is CATQGGESSYEQYF. The DNA for the CDR3 is TGTGCCACCCAGGGGGGCGAGAGTTCCTACGAGCAGTACTTC.

This clonotype was observed at least ten times. The V call is TRBV11-2, the J call TRBJ1-4; TRBD1 aligns across 7 bases. Germline V gene data show CDR1 as SGHAT and CDR2 as FQNNGV. This CDR3 spans 14 amino acids. The V gene end was trimmed by 2 bases and the J gene end by 6 bases; junction bases not matched to a gene: 3. The CDR3 region has the DNA TGTGCCAGCAGCTTACAGGGGGTGGATGAAAAACTGTTTTTT. Translated: CASSLQGVDEKLFF.

The table lists this clonotype with a few counts. The chain uses TRBV19 and TRBJ2-7, with 8 bases aligning to TRBD1. V gave up 8 bases and J gave up 3 bases; unmatched junction bases: 9. CDR1 and CDR2 (germline): LNHDA, SQIVND (reference sequence). The CDR3 sequence is 14 residues long. CDR3 region: CASADRGGYYEQYF. CDR3 nucleotide sequence: TGTGCCAGTGCCGACAGGGGTGGGTACTACGAGCAGTACTTC.

This clonotype was seen only a few times. The V and J genes are TRBV25-1 and TRBJ2-7; 9 bases align to TRBD1. The V gene end was trimmed by 1 base and the J gene end by 3 bases; junction bases not matched to a gene: 4. The CDR3 length is 15 residues. The germline CDR1 and CDR2 sequences are MGHDK and SYGVNS. The CDR3 DNA sequence: TGTGCCAGCAGTGAATTGGGGACAGGGAACTACGAGCAGTACTTC. This codes for CASSELGTGNYEQYF.

This chain joins TRBV18 and TRBJ2-4; possible D gene TRBD1, 5 bases. This CDR3 is built from 17 residues. The V gene lost 1 base and the J gene lost 1 base, with 14 bases spanning the gap. Germline V CDR1 and CDR2: KGHSH, LQKENI. The CDR3 bases are TGTGCCAGCTCACCACGGGGCTATACAAGGGCCAAAAACATTCAGTACTTC. Its protein is CASSPRGYTRAKNIQYF.

This clonotype came up once. This rearrangement joins TRBV5-6 to TRBJ2-7; TRBD2 might be the D (5 bases). The CDR3 extends over 13 amino acids. The V gene's germline CDR1 is SGHDT and CDR2 YYEEEE. Trimming took 5 bases from V and 3 from J, leaving 12 bases between them. CDR3 loop: CASSTRADYEQYF. The CDR3, as DNA: TGTGCCAGCAGTACGAGGGCCGACTACGAGCAGTACTTC.

The J gene is TRBJ1-1, the V gene TRBV7-2; D is unresolved. Per germline, CDR1 SGHTA and CDR2 FQGNSA. CDR3 size: 13 residues. V was trimmed by 7 bases and J by 1 base, leaving 10 bases between them. DNA for the CDR3: TGTGCCAGCACCCATGTCCAGAACACTGAAGCTTTCTTT. Amino acids: CASTHVQNTEAFF.

CDR3 amino acids: CASSVGSGTNTGELFF. The CDR3 bases are TGTGCCAGCAGCGTAGGGTCGGGAACGAACACCGGGGAGCTGTTTTTT. This rearrangement joins TRBV7-6 to TRBJ2-2; a weak D match, TRBD2 (5 bases). V lost 5 bases and J 0 bases, leaving 13 bases between the germline ends. Per the germline V gene, CDR1 is SGHVS and CDR2 is FNYEAQ. This CDR3 contains 16 residues.

The genes are TRBV5-1 and TRBJ2-1; 8 bases align to TRBD1. This CDR3 region has 16 residues. Germline CDR1 and CDR2: SGHRS and YFSETQ. Germline trimming cut 1 base from V and 9 bases from J; bases unmatched to any gene: 12. The CDR3, as DNA: TGCGCCAGCAGCTTGACAAACAGACAGGGGTGGAGTGAGCAGTTCTTC. Translated, it gives CASSLTNRQGWSEQFF.

This clonotype was counted between two and nine times. V usage is TRBV4-1 and J usage is TRBJ1-2, with D maybe TRBD1 (6 bases). CDR3 length equals 15 residues. CDR1 is MGHRA and CDR2 is YSYEKL in the germline V gene. Trimming stripped 2 bases from V and 8 bases from J, with 18 bases between. The chain's CDR3 is CASSQRDTFAGGYTF. CDR3 DNA: TGCGCCAGCAGCCAAAGGGACACCTTTGCGGGAGGCTACACCTTC.

V is TRBV6-6 and J is TRBJ1-1, with 9 bases that match TRBD1. CDR1 is MNHNY, CDR2 SVGAGI, per germline (reference sequence). J was trimmed by 3 bases and V by 2 bases; bases with no gene match: 7. The length of the CDR3 is 16 residues. Written as DNA, the CDR3 is TGTGCCAGCAGTTACGATCTTGACAGGGGGGACACTGAAGCTTTCTTT. It specifies CASSYDLDRGDTEAFF.

The chain is built from TRBV4-3 and TRBJ1-1; D not resolved. Germline V gene sequence: CDR1 LGHNA, CDR2 YSLEER. The CDR3 consists of 14 residues. The ends were cut back, 0 bases at V and 1 base at J, with 6 bases in the middle. In DNA form, the CDR3 reads TGCGCCAGCAGCCAAGAAGCCTCGAACACTGAAGCTTTCTTT. Translation gives CASSQEASNTEAFF.

Concerning this clonotype: A clone one base away is much larger, so this may be a read error. This rearrangement joins TRBV5-1 to TRBJ1-2, with D possibly TRBD1 on 6 matching bases. Per the germline V gene, CDR1 is SGHRS and CDR2 is YFSETQ. Trimming took off 1 base at V and 4 bases at J, with 14 bases between the two ends. The CDR3 sequence is 15 residues long. In DNA, the CDR3 is TGCGCCAGCAGCTTGTCCGAAACGGGGGCCTATGGCTACACCTTC. Translating it yields CASSLSETGAYGYTF. Drawing the rest from reference TRBV5-1 and TRBJ1-2, the complete variable domain is KAGVTQTPRYLIKTRGQQVTLSCSPISGHRSVSWYQQTPGQGLQFLFEYFSETQRNKGNFPGRFSGRQFSNSRSEMNVSTLELGDSALYLCASSLSETGAYGYTFGSGTRLTVV.

This clonotype was seen more than once but under ten times. The CDR3 spells CASSNTGGSEKLFF. CDR3 DNA: TGTGCCAGCAGTAACACGGGCGGGTCCGAAAAACTGTTTTTT. The rearrangement uses TRBV28 and TRBJ1-4; no definite D call. This CDR3 spans 14 amino acids. The germline V gene encodes CDR1 MDHEN and CDR2 SYDVKM. V lost 5 bases to trimming and J lost 8 bases, with 15 bases between them.

This clonotype was observed at least ten times. This sequence joins TRBV6-2 or TRBV6-3 and TRBJ2-1, with D unclear. The CDR3 consists of 12 residues. CDR1 is MNHEY, CDR2 SVGEGT, per germline. V gave up 6 bases and J gave up 7 bases, with 10 bases separating them. The CDR3 sequence is CASSFPSNEQFF. CDR3 sequence (DNA): TGTGCCAGCAGCTTCCCCTCTAATGAGCAGTTCTTC.

This clonotype was observed a single time. The chain has TRBV20-1 and TRBJ2-7, with 9 bases fitting TRBD2. With V trimmed by 3 bases and J by 7 bases, 13 bases remained unmatched. The CDR3 is made up of 15 amino acids. Germline lookup yields CDR1 DFQATT and CDR2 SNEGSKA (reference sequence). In DNA form, the CDR3 reads TGCAGTGCTAGTAAAGGAGCGGGGGGTAATGTTGAGCAGTACTTC. Encoded protein: CSASKGAGGNVEQYF.

Points on this clonotype: The junction does not match germline at one end; this may be a read error. The chain uses TRBV7-2 and TRBJ2-3; 11 bases are a match to TRBD2. The germline V gene has CDR1 SGHTA and CDR2 FQGNSA. This CDR3 is 16 amino acids long. CDR3 protein: CASSPRTSGSTDMQYF. In DNA form, the CDR3 reads TGTGCCAGCAGCCCCCGTACTAGCGGGAGCACAGATATGCAGTATTTT.

There are many counts of this clonotype. V and J are TRBV20-1 and TRBJ2-5, with a tentative D call TRBD2 (5 bases). The CDR3 is 12 amino acids. The germline CDR1 and CDR2 sequences are DFQATT and SNEGSKA (reference sequence). The germline V and J ends were trimmed by 1 base and 4 bases, with 7 bases remaining between them. This chain's CDR3 is CSARVAGETQYF. The CDR3 nucleotides are TGCAGTGCTAGAGTGGCGGGAGAGACCCAGTACTTC.

In its sample, this clonotype was seen a few times. The chain uses TRBV2 and TRBJ1-2; D gene uncertain. The CDR3 sequence is 13 residues long. Germline CDR1 and CDR2: SNHLY and FYNNEI. The V gene lost 8 bases and the J gene lost 8 bases, with 18 bases spanning the gap. Here the CDR3 DNA reads TGTGCCAGCCTCTCAGCCCTTCCCAGGGGCTACACCTTC. Translation gives CASLSALPRGYTF. The full variable domain, its missing parts supplied by reference TRBV2 and TRBJ1-2, is EPEVTQTPSHQVTQMGQEVILRCVPISNHLYFYWYRQILGQKVEFLVSFYNNEISEKSEIFDDQFSVERPDGSNFTLKIRSTKLEDSAMYFCASLSALPRGYTFGSGTRLTVV.

To note about this clonotype: Possible read error: a much larger clone is one base away. The V gene is TRBV4-2, the J gene TRBJ2-1, with 10 bases lining up with TRBD2. V trimming: 3 bases; J trimming: 10 bases; junction bases outside the gene matches: 9. Per germline, CDR1 LGHNA and CDR2 YNFKEQ. This CDR3 is 15 amino acids long. The CDR3 here is CASSQELLAGEEQFF. The CDR3 DNA reads TGTGCCAGCAGCCAGGAACTCCTAGCGGGGGAAGAGCAGTTCTTC.

This clonotype was seen repeatedly, ten times or more. The gene calls are TRBV10-3 and TRBJ2-7, with a weak D call TRBD1 (5 bases). V was shortened by 6 bases and J by 2 bases, with 8 bases between the two germline ends. The CDR3 length is 12 residues. Germline V CDR1 and CDR2: ENHRY, SYGVKD. Written as DNA, the CDR3 is TGTGCCATCAGGGACACCGCCTACGAGCAGTACTTC. Residues: CAIRDTAYEQYF.

Comment on this clonotype: This clone may be a read error of a much larger clone one base away. V is TRBV20-1 and J is TRBJ2-5, with D maybe TRBD2 (5 bases). With the DNA end fitting TRBJ2-7 better, the J assignment may be wrong. Looked up from germline, CDR1 is DFQATT and CDR2 is SNEGSKA (reference sequence). CDR3 size: 12 residues. CDR3 nucleotide sequence: TGCAGGGCTCACGGGGATACGGGCGAGCAGTACTTC. Residues: CRAHGDTGEQYF.

At least ten counts were recorded for this clonotype. The genes are TRBV7-8 and TRBJ2-3; D is unclear. The V end was cut by 1 base, the J end by 2 bases, with 10 bases between. CDR3 length equals 15 residues. CDR1 and CDR2 from the germline V gene are SGHVS and FQNEAQ. The CDR3 is CASSLDPLFTDTQYF. For the CDR3, the DNA is TGTGCCAGCAGCTTAGATCCCCTCTTCACAGATACGCAGTATTTT.